These 15 T cell receptor beta chains were sequenced from one sample in a study of blood T cell repertoires in COVID-19. TCRdb's table, derived via immunoSEQ multiplex PCR, lists solely in-frame clones and lacks some. The sample lists tens of thousands of clones; 82% were seen once. The specimen sequenced was peripheral blood. These receptors all come from a woman aged 55 to 70 with acute or convalescent COVID-19.

The chain combines TRBV27 with TRBJ2-3; 8 bases fit TRBD2. CDR1 is MNHEY and CDR2 is SMNVEV in the germline V gene (reference sequence). The CDR3 runs 13 residues. J gave up 6 bases and V 5 bases, and 4 bases lay outside the gene matches. The CDR3 coding sequence is TGTGCCAGCAGTGGCGGGGGGCAGGATACGCAGTATTTT. Translating gives CASSGGGQDTQYF.

This clone was observed a single time. The chain uses TRBV7-9 and TRBJ2-2; a weak D match, TRBD1 (5 bases). V was pared by 1 base and J by 2 bases, with 14 bases between. This CDR3 has 17 residues. Germline values: CDR1 SEHNR, CDR2 FQNEAQ (reference sequence). CDR3 sequence: CASSLVVTDFNTGELFF. The CDR3 DNA is TGTGCCAGCAGCTTAGTAGTGACAGATTTCAACACCGGGGAGCTGTTTTTT. Drawing the rest from reference TRBV7-9 and TRBJ2-2, the complete variable domain is DTGVSQNPRHKITKRGQNVTFRCDPISEHNRLYWYRQTLGQGPEFLTYFQNEAQLEKSRLLSDRFSAERPKGSFSTLEIQRTEQGDSAMYLCASSLVVTDFNTGELFFGEGSRLTVL.

The chain uses TRBV27 and TRBJ1-4; TRBD1 aligns across 8 bases. The V gene's germline CDR1 is MNHEY and CDR2 SMNVEV (reference sequence). With 5 bases clipped from V and 3 bases from J, the junction kept 5 bases outside the gene matches. The CDR3 sequence is 15 residues long. CDR3 sequence reads: CASSQAGQANEKLFF. For the CDR3, the DNA is TGTGCCAGCAGTCAGGCGGGACAGGCTAATGAAAAACTGTTTTTT. Full variable domain (remainder filled in from reference TRBV27 and TRBJ1-4): EAQVTQNPRYLITVTGKKLTVTCSQNMNHEYMSWYRQDPGLGLRQIYYSMNVEVTDKGDVPEGYKVSRKEKRNFPLILESPSPNQTSLYFCASSQAGQANEKLFFGSGTQLSVL.

The rearrangement joins TRBV7-9 to TRBJ1-1, with D unclear. There are 14 residues in the CDR3. V was shortened by 1 base and J by 4 bases, with 10 bases between the two germline ends. Per the germline V gene, CDR1 is SEHNR and CDR2 is FQNEAQ (reference sequence). This CDR3 reads CASSLGGFATEAFF. The DNA for the CDR3 is TGTGCCAGCAGCTTAGGAGGGTTTGCCACTGAAGCTTTCTTT.

This sequence joins TRBV7-2 and TRBJ2-5, with D unclear. V was trimmed by 1 base and J by 5 bases, leaving 5 bases between them. Germline assignment: CDR1 SGHTA and CDR2 FQGNSA. CDR3 size: 12 residues. CDR3 region: CASSLVFETQYF. The CDR3 DNA sequence: TGTGCCAGCAGCTTAGTCTTTGAGACCCAGTACTTC.

The J gene is TRBJ1-1, the V gene TRBV5-1, with 7 nucleotides matching TRBD1. Germline CDR1 SGHRS, CDR2 YFSETQ. The CDR3 has 16 amino acids. Trimming cost V 0 bases and J 3 bases; bases outside gene matches: 8. CDR3 sequence: CASSLAPGGLDTEAFF. The CDR3 region has the DNA TGCGCCAGCAGCTTGGCCCCAGGGGGGTTGGACACTGAAGCTTTCTTT. Supplemented by reference TRBV5-1 and TRBJ1-1, the full variable domain reads KAGVTQTPRYLIKTRGQQVTLSCSPISGHRSVSWYQQTPGQGLQFLFEYFSETQRNKGNFPGRFSGRQFSNSRSEMNVSTLELGDSALYLCASSLAPGGLDTEAFFGQGTRLTVV.

The chain links TRBV7-9 to TRBJ2-3; a possible D gene is TRBD1 (5 bases). Trimming pared 4 bases from V and 6 bases from J, leaving 17 bases between. Germline CDR1 SEHNR, CDR2 FQNEAQ (reference sequence). The CDR3 totals 15 residues. The CDR3 nucleotides read TGTGCCAGCAGCTCAGATCCCATCACAGGCGATACGCAGTATTTT. It yields the protein CASSSDPITGDTQYF.

This rearrangement joins TRBV12-3 or TRBV12-4 to TRBJ1-2, with D perhaps TRBD1 (5 bases). CDR3 length: 13 residues. The V and J ends lost 5 bases and 7 bases respectively, with 14 bases between them. The CDR3 is CASSPRAGIGYTF. The CDR3 nucleotides read TGTGCCAGCAGTCCACGGGCAGGGATTGGCTACACCTTC.

The chain joins TRBV7-9 to TRBJ1-2; D might be TRBD1 (5 bases). CDR1 is SEHNR, CDR2 FQNEAQ, per germline (reference sequence). Trimming cost V 7 bases and J 2 bases, with 17 bases left between them. The CDR3 is 15 amino acids. CDR3 DNA sequence: TGTGCCAGCACCCCCCCAGGTTCAGGGAACTATGGCTACACCTTC. It specifies CASTPPGSGNYGYTF.

This clone came up once. The genes are TRBV7-2 and TRBJ2-1; D is unclear. The CDR3 covers 13 residues. With 4 bases removed from V and 6 bases from J, the gap between germline ends came to 10 bases. Germline CDR1 reads SGHTA; CDR2 reads FQGNSA. The CDR3 spells CASSWALSNEQFF. The CDR3 DNA sequence: TGTGCCAGCAGCTGGGCCCTCAGCAATGAGCAGTTCTTC. The full variable domain, with the rest looked up from reference TRBV7-2 and TRBJ2-1, is GAGVSQSPSNKVTEKGKDVELRCDPISGHTALYWYRQSLGQGLEFLIYFQGNSAPDKSGLPSDRFSAERTGGSVSTLTIQRTQQEDSAVYLCASSWALSNEQFFGPGTRLTVL.

The chain joins TRBV10-1 to TRBJ1-1, with TRBD1 identical over 10 bases. CDR3 length: 15 residues. Looked up from germline, CDR1 is WNHNN and CDR2 is SYGVQD (reference sequence). Trimming removed 7 bases from V and 0 bases from J; junction bases left unmatched: 5. The CDR3 spells CASNEGQGVNTEAFF. The CDR3 coding sequence is TGCGCCAGCAACGAAGGACAGGGGGTGAACACTGAAGCTTTCTTT.

The rearrangement joins TRBV27 to TRBJ2-6, with 13 bases that match TRBD2. The CDR3 totals 17 residues. The V segment lost 6 bases and the J segment 3 bases; nucleotides outside the gene matches: 5. Per germline, CDR1 MNHEY and CDR2 SMNVEV (reference sequence). This chain's CDR3 is CASSTSGGAYGANVLTF. The CDR3 DNA reads as TGTGCCAGCAGCACTAGCGGGGGGGCCTATGGGGCCAACGTCCTGACTTTC. The complete variable domain, with remaining parts taken from reference TRBV27 and TRBJ2-6, reads EAQVTQNPRYLITVTGKKLTVTCSQNMNHEYMSWYRQDPGLGLRQIYYSMNVEVTDKGDVPEGYKVSRKEKRNFPLILESPSPNQTSLYFCASSTSGGAYGANVLTFGAGSRLTVL.

This chain connects TRBV7-8 to TRBJ1-1, with 8 bases identical to TRBD1. V dropped 1 base and J dropped 4; count of bases not matched to a gene: 5. Germline-derived CDR1 and CDR2 are SGHVS and FQNEAQ. The CDR3 is 15 residues long. The CDR3, as DNA: TGTGCCAGCAGCTTAGAGCAGGGGGCATTCACTGAAGCTTTCTTT. Its protein product is CASSLEQGAFTEAFF.

The chain is built from TRBV5-5 and TRBJ2-2, with D perhaps TRBD2 (6 bases). Germline CDR1 SGHKS, CDR2 YYEKEE (reference sequence). This CDR3 region has 16 residues. The V end lost 2 bases, the J end lost 4 bases, and 15 bases lay between the germline ends. Here the CDR3 reads CASSLSTPGVTGELFF. Here the CDR3 DNA reads TGTGCCAGCAGCTTAAGTACACCGGGGGTCACCGGGGAGCTGTTTTTT.

Here the CDR3 reads CASSILTGTGAVEQYF. The CDR3 DNA sequence: TGTGCCAGTAGTATCCTGACCGGGACAGGGGCCGTCGAGCAGTACTTC. The chain joins TRBV19 to TRBJ2-7; TRBD1 matches 10 bases. The CDR3 spans 16 residues. V shed 3 bases and J 6 bases; nucleotides not matched to a gene: 11. Germline CDR1 and CDR2: LNHDA and SQIVND (reference sequence).